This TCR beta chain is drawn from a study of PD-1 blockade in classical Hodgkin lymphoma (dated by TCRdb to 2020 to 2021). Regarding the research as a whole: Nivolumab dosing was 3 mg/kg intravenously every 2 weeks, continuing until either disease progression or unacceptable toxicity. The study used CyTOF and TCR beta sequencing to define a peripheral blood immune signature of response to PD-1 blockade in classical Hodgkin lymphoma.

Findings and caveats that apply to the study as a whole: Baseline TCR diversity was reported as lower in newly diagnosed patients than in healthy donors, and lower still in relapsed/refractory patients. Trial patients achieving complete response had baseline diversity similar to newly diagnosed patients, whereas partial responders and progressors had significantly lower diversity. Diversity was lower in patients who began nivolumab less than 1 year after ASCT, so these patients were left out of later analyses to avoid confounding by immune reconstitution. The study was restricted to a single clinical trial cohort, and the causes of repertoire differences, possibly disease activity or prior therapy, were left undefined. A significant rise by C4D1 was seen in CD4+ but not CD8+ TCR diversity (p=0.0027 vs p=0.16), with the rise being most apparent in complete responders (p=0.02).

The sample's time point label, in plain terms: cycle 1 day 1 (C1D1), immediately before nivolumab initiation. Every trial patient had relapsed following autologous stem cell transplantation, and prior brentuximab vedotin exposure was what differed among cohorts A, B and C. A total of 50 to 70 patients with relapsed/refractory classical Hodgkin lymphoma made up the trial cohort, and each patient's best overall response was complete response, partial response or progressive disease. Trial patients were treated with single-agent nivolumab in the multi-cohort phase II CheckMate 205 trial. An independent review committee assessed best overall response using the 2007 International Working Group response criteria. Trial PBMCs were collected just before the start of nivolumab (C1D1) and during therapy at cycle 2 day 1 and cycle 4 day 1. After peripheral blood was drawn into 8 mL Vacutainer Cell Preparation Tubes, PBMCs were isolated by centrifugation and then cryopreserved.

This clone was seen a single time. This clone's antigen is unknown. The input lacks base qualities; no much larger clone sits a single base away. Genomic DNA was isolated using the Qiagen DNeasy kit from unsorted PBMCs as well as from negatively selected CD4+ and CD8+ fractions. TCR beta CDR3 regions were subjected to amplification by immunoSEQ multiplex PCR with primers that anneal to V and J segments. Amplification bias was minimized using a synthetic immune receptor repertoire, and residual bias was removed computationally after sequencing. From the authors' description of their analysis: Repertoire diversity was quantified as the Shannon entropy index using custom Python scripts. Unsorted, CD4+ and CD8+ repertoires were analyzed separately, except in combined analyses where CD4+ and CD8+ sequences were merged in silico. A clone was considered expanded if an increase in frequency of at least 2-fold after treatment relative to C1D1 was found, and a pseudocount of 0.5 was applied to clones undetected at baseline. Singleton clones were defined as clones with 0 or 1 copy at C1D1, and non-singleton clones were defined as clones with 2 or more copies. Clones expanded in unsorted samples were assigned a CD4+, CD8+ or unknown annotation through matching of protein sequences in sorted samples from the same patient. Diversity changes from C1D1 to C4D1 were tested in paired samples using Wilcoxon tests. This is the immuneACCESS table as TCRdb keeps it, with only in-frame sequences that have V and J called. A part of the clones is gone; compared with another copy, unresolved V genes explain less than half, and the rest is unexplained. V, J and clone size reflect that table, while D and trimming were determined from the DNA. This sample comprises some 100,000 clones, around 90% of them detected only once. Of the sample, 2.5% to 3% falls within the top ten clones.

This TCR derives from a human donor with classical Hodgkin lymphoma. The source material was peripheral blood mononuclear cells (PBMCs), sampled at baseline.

The sequenced DNA: TGTGCCAGCAGTTATTCGTCCGAGTACGAGCAGTACTTC. This codes for CASSYSSEYEQYF. This sequence uses TRBV6-5 and TRBJ2-7; the D gene remains uncertain. CDR1 and CDR2, looked up from the germline V gene, are MNHEY and SVGAGI. From cysteine to phenylalanine, the CDR3 is 13 amino acids long. Only CDR3 DNA is held: 39 bases, read in frame from base 1. V drops 3 bases and J drops 4 bases, leaving 10 bases in between.